In this sample, the clone carrying this T cell receptor (beta chain) turned up a few times. Its specificity is unknown. The use of a sample-barcoded 5' primer and a J-beta primer mix characterized a second PCR of about 7 to 12 cycles. TCRdb recomputed calls from the 5' RACE reads with MiXCR, one row per CDR3 protein. The data contain fewer than 1,200,000 distinct CDR3 sequences, 20% to 25% of them singletons. The data derive from a study of blood T cells in healthy people across ages. Isolation of PBMCs gave at least 7 million cells per sample. General observations from the study: Possibly confounding the expanded clonotype changes was the fact that donor CMV status was unknown. The unsorted PBMCs prevented any conclusive comparison of naive versus antigen-experienced cells.

This CDR3 contains 14 residues. Trimming removed 1 base at V and 8 bases at J, with 14 bases between. Per the germline V gene, CDR1 is SGHTA and CDR2 is FQGNSA. These records were also assigned to another study, of T cells of mothers and their children. That study adds: At a rate of around 1.4 ug per 15 ul, cDNA synthesis received all of the extracted RNA.

The sequence came from a girl aged 2-9 years in good health. Sequencing used blood. The chain recombines TRBV7-2 with TRBJ1-2; unclear D gene. The CDR3 DNA follows: TGTGCCAGCAGCTTAGTTAGACGGGCCGGGGGCTACACCTTC. Amino acid sequence: CASSLVRRAGGYTF.